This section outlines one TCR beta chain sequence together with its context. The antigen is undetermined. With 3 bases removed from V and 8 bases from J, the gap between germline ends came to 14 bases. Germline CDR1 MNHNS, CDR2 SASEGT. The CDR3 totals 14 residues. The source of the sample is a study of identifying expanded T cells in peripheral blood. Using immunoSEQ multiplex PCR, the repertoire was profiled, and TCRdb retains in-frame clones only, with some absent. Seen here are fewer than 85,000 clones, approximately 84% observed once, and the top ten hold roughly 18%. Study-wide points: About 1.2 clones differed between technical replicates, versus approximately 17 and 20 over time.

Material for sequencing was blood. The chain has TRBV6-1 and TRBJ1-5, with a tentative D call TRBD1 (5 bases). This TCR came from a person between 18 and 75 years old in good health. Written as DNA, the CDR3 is TGTGCCAGCAGTGATGGGACGGAGATCAAGCCCCAGCATTTT. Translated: CASSDGTEIKPQHF.